The entry that follows covers one TCR beta chain sequence. The data were produced by immunoSEQ multiplex PCR, yet TCRdb's version contains in-frame clones alone and is incomplete. The sample comprises some 220,000 clones, less than 85% of which are singletons, and 7% to 8.5% rests with the top ten. The CDR3 extends over 16 amino acids. The germline V gene has CDR1 SNHLY and CDR2 FYNNEI. Unmatched junction bases numbered 6, after V lost 5 bases and J lost 3 bases. This specimen comes from a study of blood T cell repertoires in COVID-19. The rearrangement links TRBV2 to TRBJ2-3; 12 nucleotides match TRBD2. The source of this sequence is a woman in her seventies with acute or convalescent COVID-19. The specimen sequenced was peripheral blood. CDR3 amino acids: CASSPRLAGETDTQYF. The CDR3 DNA sequence: TGTGCCAGCAGTCCGAGACTAGCGGGGGAAACAGATACGCAGTATTTT.